This entry is about one TCR beta chain. What it binds is unknown. The sample is drawn from a study of T cell responses to AZD1222 COVID-19 vaccine. Study-wide points: Clonal diversity was possibly underestimated; the donors were predominantly white British and more often female. Only five to seven individuals given AZD1222 were seropositive at baseline. Within unmutated variant regions lay the reported targets of nearly half of spike-specific TCRs.

Germline values: CDR1 MNHNS, CDR2 SASEGT. The CDR3 extends over 14 amino acids. Trimming took 2 bases from V and 5 from J, leaving 10 bases between them. Assay used: immunoSEQ multiplex PCR; TCRdb lists only in-frame clones, some missing. The table shows 130,000 or so clones, with more than 85% occurring only once. The starting material was peripheral blood, obtained 28 days after the second AZD1222 dose. The source is an adult who received the AZD1222 COVID-19 vaccine. The chain carries TRBV6-1 and TRBJ1-5; possible D gene TRBD1, 5 bases. The CDR3 DNA sequence: TGTGCCAGCAGTGAAATGGGGGTTTATCAGCCCCAGCATTTT. This codes for CASSEMGVYQPQHF.